The 20 T cell receptor beta chains in this list originate from one sample, sequenced in a study of metastatic and nonmetastatic thyroid tumors. Every patient was untreated before thyroid surgery. TCRdb called clones again from the PCR reads with MiXCR. The profile shows about 48,000 clones, around 20% of them singletons. Sample: blood. Every receptor here comes from a male donor with papillary thyroid cancer or a benign thyroid nodule (not recorded which). Some clones in this sample may be carry-over from other donors' samples.

At least ten counts were recorded for this clone. The CDR3 loop reads CSARDPRQGVNEQFF. In DNA, the CDR3 is TGCAGTGCTAGAGATCCCCGACAGGGGGTCAATGAGCAGTTCTTC. J is TRBJ2-1 and V is TRBV20-1; TRBD1 matches 9 bases. The CDR3 consists of 15 residues. V lost 0 bases and J lost 6; bases outside the gene matches: 6. The germline V gene encodes CDR1 DFQATT and CDR2 SNEGSKA (reference sequence).

The table lists this clone with many counts. V usage is TRBV14 and J usage is TRBJ1-1; D might be TRBD1 (5 bases). V lost 7 bases to trimming and J lost 5 bases, with 17 bases between them. The CDR3 is 14 residues long. From germline, CDR1 is SGHDN and CDR2 FVKESK. This CDR3 reads CASNPAGSGTEAFF. The CDR3 nucleotides read TGTGCCAGCAACCCGGCAGGGTCGGGGACTGAAGCTTTCTTT.

The genes are TRBV5-1 and TRBJ1-5; TRBD1 matches 9 bases. Germline V gene sequence: CDR1 SGHRS, CDR2 YFSETQ. This CDR3 is 14 amino acids long. Losses at the gene ends were 4 bases for V and 6 bases for J; bases not matched to a gene: 5. Here the CDR3 reads CASSPGQGIQPQHF. The CDR3 bases are TGCGCCAGCAGCCCCGGACAGGGGATTCAGCCCCAGCATTTT.

This clone has at least ten counts. In DNA, the CDR3 is TGTGCCAGCTCACCTACTACCCAGGGGCGCAAGTTTGGCTACACCTTC. Its protein product is CASSPTTQGRKFGYTF. The rearrangement uses TRBV18 and TRBJ1-2, with D maybe TRBD1 (6 bases). Trimming took 3 bases from V and 7 from J, leaving 21 bases between them. This CDR3 is built from 16 residues. Germline V gives CDR1 KGHSH, CDR2 LQKENI.

This clone has only a few counts. J is TRBJ2-3 and V is TRBV24-1, with 7 bases identical to TRBD1. V gave up 4 bases and J gave up 2 bases; unmatched junction bases: 5. Germline V gene data show CDR1 as KGHDR and CDR2 as SFDVKD. This CDR3 has 15 residues. CDR3 DNA sequence: TGTGCCACCAGTGACATGACAGGGCCCACAGATACGCAGTATTTT. Translated: CATSDMTGPTDTQYF.

The chain joins TRBV3-1 to TRBJ1-4; D is unclear. Germline V CDR1 and CDR2: LGHDT, YNNKEL (reference sequence). CDR3 length: 13 amino acids. V lost 1 base to trimming and J lost 10 bases, with 10 bases between them. The CDR3 DNA reads as TGTGCCAGCAGCCAAGCGGTCCGCCGAAAACTGTTTTTT. Amino acid sequence: CASSQAVRRKLFF.

This clone was recorded many times. The chain is built from TRBV30 and TRBJ1-2; TRBD1 might be the D (6 bases). The CDR3 runs to 13 residues. V lost 2 bases to trimming and J lost 3 bases, with 10 bases between them. Germline loops: CDR1 GTSNPN, CDR2 SVGIG (reference sequence). The CDR3 sequence is CAWSMGADYGYTF. CDR3 DNA sequence: TGTGCCTGGAGTATGGGGGCTGACTATGGCTACACCTTC.

This clone was observed a handful of times. The V and J genes are TRBV28 and TRBJ2-7; TRBD1 is a possible D gene (6 bases). The CDR3 totals 14 residues. Germline CDR1 and CDR2: MDHEN and SYDVKM. The CDR3 protein is CDSTREGDSYEQYF. The DNA for the CDR3 is TGTGACAGTACTAGAGAGGGGGATTCCTACGAGCAGTACTTC.

V gene TRBV27 combines with J gene TRBJ1-1; D is ambiguous. Germline V gene lookup returns CDR1 MNHEY and CDR2 SMNVEV (reference sequence). Trimming removed 5 bases from V and 10 bases from J, with 17 bases in between. The CDR3 has 13 amino acids. CDR3 sequence (DNA): TGTGCCAGCAGTCCCCAGTCAGAAGGTGTAGCTTTCTTT. It is translated as CASSPQSEGVAFF.

The chain recombines TRBV5-1 with TRBJ2-3; the D is unclear. The CDR3 contains 12 residues. V lost 2 bases, J lost 4 bases, and 5 bases lay in between. Germline CDR1 SGHRS, CDR2 YFSETQ. The CDR3 region is CASSFVADTQYF. The CDR3 coding sequence is TGCGCCAGCAGCTTCGTTGCAGATACGCAGTATTTT.

This clone occurred many times. V usage is TRBV24-1 and J usage is TRBJ2-2; 7 bases fit TRBD1. Germline CDR1 reads KGHDR; CDR2 reads SFDVKD. The CDR3 has 14 amino acids. V lost 9 bases, J lost 1 base, and 4 bases stayed unmatched. The DNA for the CDR3 is TGTGCCACCGGCGACAGGGTGAACACCGGGGAGCTGTTTTTT. Translating gives CATGDRVNTGELFF.

In its sample, this clone was seen many times. This sequence joins TRBV5-1 and TRBJ1-1; 7 bases map to TRBD1. In germline, CDR1 is SGHRS, CDR2 YFSETQ. The CDR3 runs to 15 residues. The junction had 8 bases not matched to a gene; V was cut back by 5 bases and J by 1 base. The CDR3 reads CASRGEGGGNTEAFF. In nucleotides, the CDR3 is TGCGCCAGCAGGGGCGAAGGGGGCGGGAACACTGAAGCTTTCTTT.

This clone was picked up many times. The same CDR3 arises from other DNA sequences in this sample as well. This sequence joins TRBV6-1 and TRBJ2-3; 14 positions match TRBD2. The germline V gene has CDR1 MNHNS and CDR2 SASEGT. There are 15 residues in the CDR3. V trimming: 3 bases; J trimming: 4 bases; junction bases outside the gene matches: 0. The CDR3 region is CASSETSGGADTQYF. The CDR3 nucleotides are TGTGCCAGCAGTGAGACTAGCGGGGGGGCAGATACGCAGTATTTT.

Concerning this clone itself: This may stem from a read error, because a much larger clone lies one nucleotide away. The chain links TRBV5-1 to TRBJ2-7; D is possibly TRBD2 (5 bases). CDR1 is SGHRS and CDR2 is YFSETQ in the germline V gene. The CDR3 consists of 12 residues. CDR3 DNA sequence: TGCGCCAGCAGCTTGACGGGAAACATTCAGAACTTC. Protein product: CASSLTGNIQNF.

This clone was counted many times. The J gene is TRBJ2-7, the V gene TRBV18; 11 bases are shared with TRBD2. The V gene end was trimmed by 3 bases and the J gene end by 3 bases; junction bases not matched to a gene: 4. The CDR3 consists of 15 residues. Germline CDR1 KGHSH, CDR2 LQKENI. In DNA, the CDR3 is TGTGCCAGCTCACCTACGGGACTAGCGGACTACGAGCAGTACTTC. Translated: CASSPTGLADYEQYF. Full variable domain (remainder filled in from reference TRBV18 and TRBJ2-7): NAGVMQNPRHLVRRRGQEARLRCSPMKGHSHVYWYRQLPEEGLKFMVYLQKENIIDESGMPKERFSAEFPKEGPSILRIQQVVRGDSAAYFCASSPTGLADYEQYFGPGTRLTVT.

In this sample, this clone turned up many times. The V gene is TRBV28, the J gene TRBJ1-6, with D uncertain. CDR1 and CDR2 (germline): MDHEN, SYDVKM. Trimming pared 8 bases from V and 1 base from J, leaving 12 bases between. This CDR3 is built from 15 residues. As DNA, the CDR3 is TGTGCCAGCGGGAAGGCGGGGTCCTATAATTCACCCCTCCACTTT. Encoded protein: CASGKAGSYNSPLHF.

A few counts support this clone. This rearrangement joins TRBV30 to TRBJ2-2; the D gene is possibly TRBD1 (6 bases). The germline CDR1 and CDR2 sequences are GTSNPN and SVGIG (reference sequence). V dropped 2 bases and J dropped 5 bases, with 15 bases sitting between them. This CDR3 has 15 amino acids. CDR3: CAWSKRTDDTGELFF. Written as DNA, the CDR3 is TGTGCCTGGAGTAAAAGGACAGATGATACCGGGGAGCTGTTTTTT.

This clone was seen at least ten times. This chain connects TRBV3-1 to TRBJ2-1, with TRBD2 matching over 11 bases. CDR3 length: 15 residues. J gave up 8 bases and V 4 bases, and 7 bases lay outside the gene matches. CDR1 and CDR2 (germline): LGHDT, YNNKEL (reference sequence). The CDR3 sequence: CASSPTSGAAYEQFF. In nucleotides, the CDR3 is TGTGCCAGCAGCCCGACTAGCGGGGCGGCGTATGAGCAGTTCTTC.

This clone has a count of ten or more. The chain is built from TRBV7-9 and TRBJ1-1; D ambiguous. V shed 4 bases and J shed 3 bases, with 6 bases lying between them. The CDR3 covers 12 residues. CDR1 and CDR2 from the germline V gene are SEHNR and FQNEAQ (reference sequence). CDR3 nucleotide sequence: TGTGCCAGCAGCTCCCGGCACACTGAAGCTTTCTTT. Translating it yields CASSSRHTEAFF.

This chain uses TRBV18 with TRBJ2-7; 8 bases are shared with TRBD1. The CDR3 has 14 amino acids. The V gene end was trimmed by 2 bases and the J gene end by 4 bases; junction bases not matched to a gene: 4. CDR1 is KGHSH, CDR2 LQKENI, per germline. The CDR3 DNA reads as TGTGCCAGCTCACCAAGCAGGGGGCCGTACGAGCAGTACTTC. It yields the protein CASSPSRGPYEQYF.